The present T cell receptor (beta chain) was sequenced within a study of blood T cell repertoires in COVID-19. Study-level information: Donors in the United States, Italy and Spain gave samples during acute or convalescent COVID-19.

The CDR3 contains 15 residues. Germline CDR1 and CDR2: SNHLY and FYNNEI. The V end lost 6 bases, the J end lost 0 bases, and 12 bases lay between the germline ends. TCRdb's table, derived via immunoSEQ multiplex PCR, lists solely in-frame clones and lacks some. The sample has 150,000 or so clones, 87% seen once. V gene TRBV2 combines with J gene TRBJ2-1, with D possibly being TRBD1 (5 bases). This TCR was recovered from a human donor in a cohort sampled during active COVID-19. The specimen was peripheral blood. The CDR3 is CASSDGASSYNEQFF. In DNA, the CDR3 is TGTGCCAGCAGCGATGGGGCAAGCTCCTACAATGAGCAGTTCTTC.